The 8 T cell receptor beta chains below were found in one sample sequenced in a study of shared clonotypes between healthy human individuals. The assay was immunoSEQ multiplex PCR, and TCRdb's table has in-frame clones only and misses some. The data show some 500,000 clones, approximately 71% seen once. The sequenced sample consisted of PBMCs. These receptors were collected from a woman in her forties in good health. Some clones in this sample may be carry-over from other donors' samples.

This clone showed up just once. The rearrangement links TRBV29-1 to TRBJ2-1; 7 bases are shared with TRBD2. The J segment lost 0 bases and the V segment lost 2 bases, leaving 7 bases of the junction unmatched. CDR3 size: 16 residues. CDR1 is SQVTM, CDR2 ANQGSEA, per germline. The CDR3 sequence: CSVETTGTNSYNEQFF. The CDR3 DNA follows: TGCAGCGTTGAAACTACCGGGACTAACTCCTACAATGAGCAGTTCTTC.

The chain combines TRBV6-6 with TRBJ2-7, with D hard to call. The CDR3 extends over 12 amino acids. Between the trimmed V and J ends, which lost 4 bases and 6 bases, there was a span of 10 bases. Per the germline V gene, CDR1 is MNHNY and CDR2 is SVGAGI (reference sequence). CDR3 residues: CASSLSGREQYF. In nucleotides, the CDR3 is TGTGCCAGCAGTTTGTCCGGGCGCGAGCAGTACTTC.

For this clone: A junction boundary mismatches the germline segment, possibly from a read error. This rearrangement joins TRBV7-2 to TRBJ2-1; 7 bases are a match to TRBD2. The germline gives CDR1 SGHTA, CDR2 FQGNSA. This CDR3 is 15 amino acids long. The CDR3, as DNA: TGTGCCGGCAGCTTAGATAGCGGGCACTACAATGAGCAGTTCTTC. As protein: CAGSLDSGHYNEQFF.

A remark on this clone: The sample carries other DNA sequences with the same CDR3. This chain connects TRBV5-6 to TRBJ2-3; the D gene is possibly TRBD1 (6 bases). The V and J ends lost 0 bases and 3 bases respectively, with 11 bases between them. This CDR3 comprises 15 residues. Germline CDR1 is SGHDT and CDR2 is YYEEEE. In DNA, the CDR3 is TGTGCCAGCAGCTTGGGTCAGGGGTTAACAGATACGCAGTATTTT. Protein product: CASSLGQGLTDTQYF.

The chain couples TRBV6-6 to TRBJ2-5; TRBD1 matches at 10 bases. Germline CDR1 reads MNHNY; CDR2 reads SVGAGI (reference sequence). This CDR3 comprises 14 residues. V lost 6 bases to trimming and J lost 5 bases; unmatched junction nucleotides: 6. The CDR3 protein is CASSSMGQGETQYF. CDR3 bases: TGTGCCAGCAGCAGTATGGGACAGGGGGAGACCCAGTACTTC.

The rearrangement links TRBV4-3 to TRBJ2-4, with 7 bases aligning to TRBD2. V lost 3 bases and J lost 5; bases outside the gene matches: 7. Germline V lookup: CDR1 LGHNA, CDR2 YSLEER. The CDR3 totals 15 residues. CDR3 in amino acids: CASSHPGSGENIQYF. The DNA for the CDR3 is TGCGCCAGCAGCCACCCCGGGAGCGGGGAAAACATTCAGTACTTC.

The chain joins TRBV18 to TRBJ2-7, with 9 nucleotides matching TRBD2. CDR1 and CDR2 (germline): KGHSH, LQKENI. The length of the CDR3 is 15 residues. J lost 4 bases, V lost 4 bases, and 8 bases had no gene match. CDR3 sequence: CASSQPGLAGYEQYF. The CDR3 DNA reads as TGTGCCAGCTCACAACCGGGACTAGCTGGATACGAGCAGTACTTC.

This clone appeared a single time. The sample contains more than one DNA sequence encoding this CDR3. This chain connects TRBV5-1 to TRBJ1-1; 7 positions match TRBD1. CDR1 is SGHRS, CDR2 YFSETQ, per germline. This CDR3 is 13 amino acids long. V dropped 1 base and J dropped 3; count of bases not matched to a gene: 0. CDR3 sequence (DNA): TGCGCCAGCAGCTTGACAGGGGACACTGAAGCTTTCTTT. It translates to CASSLTGDTEAFF.